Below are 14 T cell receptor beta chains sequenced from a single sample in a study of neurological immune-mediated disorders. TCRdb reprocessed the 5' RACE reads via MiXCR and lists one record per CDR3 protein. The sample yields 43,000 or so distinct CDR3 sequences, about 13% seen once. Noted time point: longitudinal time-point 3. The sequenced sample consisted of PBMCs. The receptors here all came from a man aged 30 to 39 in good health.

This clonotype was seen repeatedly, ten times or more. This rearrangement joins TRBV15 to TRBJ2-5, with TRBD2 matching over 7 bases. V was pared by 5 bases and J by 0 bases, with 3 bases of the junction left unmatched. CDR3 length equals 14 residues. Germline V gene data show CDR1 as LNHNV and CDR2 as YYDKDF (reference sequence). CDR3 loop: CATSGLEDQETQYF. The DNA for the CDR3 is TGTGCCACCAGCGGACTAGAGGACCAAGAGACCCAGTACTTC.

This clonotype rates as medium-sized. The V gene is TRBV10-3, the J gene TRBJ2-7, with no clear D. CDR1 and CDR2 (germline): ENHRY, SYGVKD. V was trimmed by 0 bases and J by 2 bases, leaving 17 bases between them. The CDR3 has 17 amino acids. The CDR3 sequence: CAISESEILTGTYEQYF. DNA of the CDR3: TGTGCCATCAGTGAGTCGGAGATATTAACCGGCACCTACGAGCAGTACTTC.

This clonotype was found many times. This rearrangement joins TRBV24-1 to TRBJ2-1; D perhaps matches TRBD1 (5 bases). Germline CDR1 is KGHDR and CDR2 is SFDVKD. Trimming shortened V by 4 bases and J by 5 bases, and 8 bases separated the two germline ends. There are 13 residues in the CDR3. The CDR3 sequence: CATSDWGNNEQFF. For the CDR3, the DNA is TGTGCCACCAGTGACTGGGGCAACAATGAGCAGTTCTTC.

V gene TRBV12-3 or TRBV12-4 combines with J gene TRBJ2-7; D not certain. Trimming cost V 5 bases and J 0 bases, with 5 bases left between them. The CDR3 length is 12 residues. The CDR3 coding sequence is TGTGCCAGCAGTGCTATCTCCTACGAGCAGTACTTC. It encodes CASSAISYEQYF.

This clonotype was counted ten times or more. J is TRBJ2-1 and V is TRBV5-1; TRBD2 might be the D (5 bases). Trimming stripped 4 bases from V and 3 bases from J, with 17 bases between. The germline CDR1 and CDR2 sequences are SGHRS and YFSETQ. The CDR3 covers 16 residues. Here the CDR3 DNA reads TGCGCCAGCAGCCGCGGTTGGGAGCCCTTCTACAATGAGCAGTTCTTC. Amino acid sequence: CASSRGWEPFYNEQFF.

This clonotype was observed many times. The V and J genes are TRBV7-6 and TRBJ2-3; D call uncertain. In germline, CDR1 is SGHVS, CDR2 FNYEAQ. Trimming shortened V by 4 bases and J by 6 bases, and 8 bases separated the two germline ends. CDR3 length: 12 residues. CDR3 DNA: TGTGCCAGCAGCTCAGTTCGGGATACGCAGTATTTT. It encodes CASSSVRDTQYF.

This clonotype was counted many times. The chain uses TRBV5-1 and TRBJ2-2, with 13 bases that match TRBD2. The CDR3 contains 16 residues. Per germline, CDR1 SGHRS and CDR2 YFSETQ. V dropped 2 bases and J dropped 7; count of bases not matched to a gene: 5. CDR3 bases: TGCGCCAGCAGCTTCGGGACTAGCGGGACTTACGGGGAGCTGTTTTTT. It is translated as CASSFGTSGTYGELFF.

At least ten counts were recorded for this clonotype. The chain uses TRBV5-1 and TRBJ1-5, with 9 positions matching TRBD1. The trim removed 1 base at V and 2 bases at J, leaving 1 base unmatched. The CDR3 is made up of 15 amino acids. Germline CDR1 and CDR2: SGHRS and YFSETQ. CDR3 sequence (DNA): TGCGCCAGCAGCTTGACAGGGGGCGGCAATCAGCCCCAGCATTTT. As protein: CASSLTGGGNQPQHF.

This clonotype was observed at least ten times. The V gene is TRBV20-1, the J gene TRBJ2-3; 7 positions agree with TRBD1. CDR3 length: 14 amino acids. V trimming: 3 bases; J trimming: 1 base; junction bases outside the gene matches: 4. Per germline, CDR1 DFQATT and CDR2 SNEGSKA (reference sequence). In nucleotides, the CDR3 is TGCAGTGCTAGTCAGGGGGTAGGCACAGATACGCAGTATTTT. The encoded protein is CSASQGVGTDTQYF.

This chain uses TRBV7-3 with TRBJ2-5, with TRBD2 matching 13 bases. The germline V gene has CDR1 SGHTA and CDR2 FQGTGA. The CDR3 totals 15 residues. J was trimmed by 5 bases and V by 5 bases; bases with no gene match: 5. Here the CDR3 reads CASSKLAGGEETQYF. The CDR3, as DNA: TGTGCCAGCAGCAAACTAGCGGGAGGGGAGGAGACCCAGTACTTC.

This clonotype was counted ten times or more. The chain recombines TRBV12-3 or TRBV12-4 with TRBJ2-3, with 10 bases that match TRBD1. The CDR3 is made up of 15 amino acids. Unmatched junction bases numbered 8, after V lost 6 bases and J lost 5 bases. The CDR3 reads CASSKGQGKGDTQYF. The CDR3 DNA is TGTGCCAGCAGCAAGGGACAGGGGAAAGGAGATACGCAGTATTTT.

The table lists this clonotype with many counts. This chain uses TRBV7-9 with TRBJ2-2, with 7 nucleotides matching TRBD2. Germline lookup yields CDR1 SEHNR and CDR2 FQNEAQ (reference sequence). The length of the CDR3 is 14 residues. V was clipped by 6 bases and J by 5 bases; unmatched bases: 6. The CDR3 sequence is CASRSSGSTGELFF. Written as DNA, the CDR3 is TGTGCCAGCAGAAGTAGCGGGTCTACCGGGGAGCTGTTTTTT.

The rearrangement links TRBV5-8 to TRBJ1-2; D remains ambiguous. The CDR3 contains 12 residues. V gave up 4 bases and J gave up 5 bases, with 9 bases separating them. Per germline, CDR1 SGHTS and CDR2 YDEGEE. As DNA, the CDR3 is TGTGCCAGCAGCGAAAACGGATATGGCTACACCTTC. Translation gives CASSENGYGYTF.

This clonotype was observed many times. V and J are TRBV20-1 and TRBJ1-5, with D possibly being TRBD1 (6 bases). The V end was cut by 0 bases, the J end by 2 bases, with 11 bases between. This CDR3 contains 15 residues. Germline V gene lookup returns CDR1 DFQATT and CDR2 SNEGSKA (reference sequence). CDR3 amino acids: CSARDSGGGNQPQHF. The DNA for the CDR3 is TGCAGTGCTAGAGATTCCGGGGGCGGCAATCAGCCCCAGCATTTT.